Sequencing of this TCR beta chain was carried out in a study of post-analysis software for immune sequencing data. Study background: Multiple sclerosis in the patients followed relapsing-remitting, secondary progressive and progressive-relapsing courses.

Sequencing libraries made from TCR beta cDNA carried unique molecular identifiers. Each sample of about 0.95 to 11 million input T cells yielded 500,000 or so cDNA molecules, so each molecule approximated one T cell. TCRdb reanalysed the PCR reads using MiXCR and keeps one entry per CDR3 protein. The sample has around 200,000 distinct CDR3 sequences, around 29% seen once. The CDR3 consists of 15 residues. Trimming left V 1 base short and J 7 bases short, with 11 bases between. Germline lookup yields CDR1 SGHTA and CDR2 FQGNSA. In regard to this clonotype: What it binds is unknown.

Study-wide points: Relative to controls, patients with multiple sclerosis showed significantly lower normalized Chao1 diversity. Batch-mates among the samples co-clustered strongly by F measure. Compared with controls, patients had more of about 5 TRBV segments, including TRBV5-6, TRBV5-1 and TRBV20-1.

Sample: blood. The rearrangement links TRBV7-2 to TRBJ1-6; the D gene is possibly TRBD1 (6 bases). The sequence came from a girl aged 2 to 17 with multiple sclerosis. The DNA for the CDR3 is TGTGCCAGCAGCTTAGGAGGACAGTCCAATTCACCCCTCCACTTT. Translation: CASSLGGQSNSPLHF.